The 23 T cell receptor beta chains given below trace back to one sample, sequenced in a study of cytotoxic CD8 clonotypes in ibrutinib-treated CLL. Generated by immunoSEQ multiplex PCR, the TCRdb table keeps only in-frame clones and is missing some. The table records roughly 180,000 clones, roughly 80% of them present only once. Material: PBMCs, obtained after 24 months of ibrutinib treatment. The receptors derive from a human donor with chronic lymphocytic leukemia.

This sequence joins TRBV7-9 and TRBJ2-1; D remains unclear. V lost 5 bases and J lost 9, with 23 bases in between. Germline CDR1 and CDR2: SEHNR and FQNEAQ (reference sequence). This CDR3 is 16 amino acids long. The CDR3 DNA is TGTGCCAGCAGCCCGCGGTTAGGGCATCGAATCGGTGAGCAGTTCTTC. Translated, it gives CASSPRLGHRIGEQFF.

The rearrangement joins TRBV7-9 to TRBJ1-1; tentatively, D is TRBD1 (6 bases). CDR3 length: 15 amino acids. Trimming pared 6 bases from V and 2 bases from J, leaving 16 bases between. Germline CDR1 and CDR2: SEHNR and FQNEAQ (reference sequence). For the CDR3, the DNA is TGTGCCAGCAGAGGGGGAGGCCGTCATAACACTGAAGCTTTCTTT. It codes for CASRGGGRHNTEAFF.

The chain carries TRBV5-4 and TRBJ1-1, with D unresolved. Germline CDR1 is SGHNT and CDR2 is YYREEE (reference sequence). Trimming took off 2 bases at V and 5 bases at J, with 13 bases between the two ends. This CDR3 has 14 amino acids. CDR3 in DNA: TGTGCCAGCAGCTTTTTAGAGGGTAGTACTGAAGCTTTCTTT. Its translation: CASSFLEGSTEAFF.

This sequence joins TRBV28 and TRBJ2-7, with 10 nucleotides matching TRBD2. Germline V lookup: CDR1 MDHEN, CDR2 SYDVKM. This CDR3 is 16 amino acids long. The V gene end was trimmed by 5 bases and the J gene end by 5 bases; junction bases not matched to a gene: 12. CDR3 DNA: TGTGCCAGCAGTCCCGGGGGAAGCGGGAGGGCCCACGAGCAGTACTTC. As protein: CASSPGGSGRAHEQYF.

This clone came up a few times. This chain connects TRBV4-2 to TRBJ1-3; TRBD1 agrees at 8 bases. Germline CDR1 reads LGHNA; CDR2 reads YNFKEQ. With V trimmed by 0 bases and J by 4 bases, 8 bases remained unmatched. The CDR3 length is 17 residues. Here the CDR3 DNA reads TGTGCCAGCAGCCAAGATTCCACAGGGGGGGGCGGAAACACCATATATTTT. It is translated as CASSQDSTGGGGNTIYF.

The rearrangement uses TRBV18 and TRBJ1-2, with a weak D call TRBD1 (6 bases). The V end lost 5 bases, the J end lost 3 bases, and 16 bases lay between the germline ends. This CDR3 has 15 amino acids. CDR1 and CDR2 (germline): KGHSH, LQKENI. The chain's CDR3 is CASSTGTPAHYGYTF. The CDR3 DNA reads as TGTGCCAGCTCAACCGGGACACCAGCCCACTATGGCTACACCTTC.

This chain connects TRBV11-2 to TRBJ2-1, with 8 bases matching TRBD1. CDR3 length equals 14 residues. Germline lookup yields CDR1 SGHAT and CDR2 FQNNGV. V lost 5 bases to trimming and J lost 6 bases; unmatched junction nucleotides: 6. DNA of the CDR3: TGTGCCAGCAGCATTCGACAGGGGCGCAATGAGCAGTTCTTC. The encoded protein is CASSIRQGRNEQFF.

This clone was found once. V usage is TRBV4-1 and J usage is TRBJ2-7; D may be TRBD1 (6 bases). CDR3 size: 19 residues. Germline assignment: CDR1 MGHRA and CDR2 YSYEKL. V shed 0 bases and J shed 3 bases, with 24 bases lying between them. CDR3 amino acids: CASSQDGGQGTGWNYEQYF. The CDR3 nucleotides are TGCGCCAGCAGCCAAGATGGCGGTCAGGGGACCGGTTGGAACTACGAGCAGTACTTC.

CDR3 bases: TGTGCCAGCAGGACCGGGACAGTTCAATACGAGCAGTACTTC. Protein: CASRTGTVQYEQYF. The V gene is TRBV2, the J gene TRBJ2-7; 7 nucleotides agree with TRBD1. V trimming: 6 bases; J trimming: 4 bases; junction bases outside the gene matches: 9. Germline V gene data show CDR1 as SNHLY and CDR2 as FYNNEI. The CDR3 extends over 14 amino acids.

The V call is TRBV18, the J call TRBJ1-2; the D gene is possibly TRBD1 (5 bases). V lost 0 bases and J 8 bases, leaving 16 bases between the germline ends. Germline lookup yields CDR1 KGHSH and CDR2 LQKENI. The CDR3 contains 15 residues. The CDR3 is CASSPPSNPGIGYTF. As DNA, the CDR3 is TGTGCCAGCTCACCACCGTCCAACCCAGGGATAGGCTACACCTTC.

This clone was found a few times. This chain links TRBV6-1 with TRBJ1-4; D gene unclear. Germline values: CDR1 MNHNS, CDR2 SASEGT. The CDR3 loop spans 16 amino acids. V gave up 1 base and J gave up 2 bases, with 11 bases separating them. The DNA of the CDR3 is TGTGCCAGCAGTGAAGAGATGGCTCCGACTAATGAAAAACTGTTTTTT. Its translation: CASSEEMAPTNEKLFF.

The chain couples TRBV9 to TRBJ1-1, with a tentative D call TRBD1 (5 bases). Germline CDR1 is SGDLS and CDR2 is YYNGEE. With 6 bases removed from V and 1 base from J, the gap between germline ends came to 13 bases. The CDR3 contains 14 residues. This CDR3 reads CASNPTAQNTEAFF. CDR3 bases: TGTGCCAGCAACCCGACAGCCCAGAACACTGAAGCTTTCTTT.

J is TRBJ2-3 and V is TRBV6-5, with TRBD1 as a possible D gene (5 bases). Between the trimmed V and J ends, which lost 0 bases and 9 bases, there was a span of 16 bases. This CDR3 is 15 amino acids long. Looked up from germline, CDR1 is MNHEY and CDR2 is SVGAGI. CDR3 nucleotide sequence: TGTGCCAGCAGTTACTCTAATTCGCCAAAGGGGACGCAGTATTTT. Its protein is CASSYSNSPKGTQYF.

The gene calls are TRBV18 and TRBJ2-7; the match to TRBD2 covers 12 bases. CDR1 and CDR2 from the germline V gene are KGHSH and LQKENI. This CDR3 region has 18 residues. Losses at the gene ends were 3 bases for V and 0 bases for J; bases not matched to a gene: 9. CDR3 bases: TGTGCCAGCTCACCCGGACTAGCGGGACGTTCTTCCTCCTACGAGCAGTACTTC. This translates into CASSPGLAGRSSSYEQYF.

This clone was found once. This rearrangement joins TRBV28 to TRBJ2-7, with D tentatively TRBD1 (5 bases). Trimming left V 5 bases short and J 1 base short, with 15 bases between. CDR1 is MDHEN, CDR2 SYDVKM, per germline. CDR3 size: 15 residues. CDR3 in DNA: TGTGCCAGCAGTATACCATCAGGGAAATCCTACGAGCAGTACTTC. Translation gives CASSIPSGKSYEQYF.

The rearrangement joins TRBV9 to TRBJ2-1; maybe TRBD2 (6 bases). The CDR3 contains 14 residues. Deletions cut 3 bases from V and 8 bases from J, with 15 bases between. Germline V gene data show CDR1 as SGDLS and CDR2 as YYNGEE. The CDR3 loop is CASSAPLAIDEQFF. Written as DNA, the CDR3 is TGTGCCAGCAGCGCGCCACTAGCTATCGATGAGCAGTTCTTC.

The chain is built from TRBV6-6 and TRBJ1-2; no reliable D call. CDR3 length equals 14 residues. CDR1 and CDR2 from the germline V gene are MNHNY and SVGAGI (reference sequence). The V end was cut by 4 bases, the J end by 0 bases, with 9 bases between. In nucleotides, the CDR3 is TGTGCCAGCAGTTCTCAGGTCGCTAACTATGGCTACACCTTC. Residues: CASSSQVANYGYTF.

This clone was observed a single time. The CDR3 DNA reads as TGTGCCAGCAGTTACTCCCTTAAAGGGGCGACCTACGAGCAGTACTTC. Translating it yields CASSYSLKGATYEQYF. This chain links TRBV6-6 with TRBJ2-7, with a weak D call TRBD1 (5 bases). The germline V and J ends were trimmed by 0 bases and 2 bases, with 14 bases remaining between them. The CDR3 covers 16 residues. Per germline, CDR1 MNHNY and CDR2 SVGAGI (reference sequence).

The chain uses TRBV4-1 and TRBJ1-2; 7 bases are a match to TRBD1. This CDR3 is 15 amino acids long. J was trimmed by 3 bases and V by 1 base; bases with no gene match: 5. The V gene's germline CDR1 is MGHRA and CDR2 YSYEKL. Here the CDR3 DNA reads TGCGCCAGCAGCCAAGGGACAGGCGTCTACTATGGCTACACCTTC. This gives the protein CASSQGTGVYYGYTF.

The gene calls are TRBV4-3 and TRBJ2-7; D might be TRBD1 or TRBD2, each matching 5 bases. The CDR3 covers 13 residues. V lost 0 bases and J lost 6, with 9 bases in between. Germline-derived CDR1 and CDR2 are LGHNA and YSLEER. The CDR3: CASSQDPGREQYF. The CDR3 bases are TGCGCCAGCAGCCAAGATCCGGGACGCGAGCAGTACTTC.

The chain links TRBV6-1 to TRBJ2-7; D is unclear. CDR1 and CDR2 (germline): MNHNS, SASEGT. Trimming pared 2 bases from V and 1 base from J, leaving 9 bases between. The CDR3 runs to 14 residues. CDR3 nucleotide sequence: TGTGCCAGCAGTGAACGGTACGGTTCCTACGAGCAGTACTTC. Encoded protein: CASSERYGSYEQYF.

This sequence joins TRBV25-1 and TRBJ1-4; D gene ambiguous. This CDR3 region has 14 residues. The ends were cut back, 6 bases at V and 2 bases at J, with 10 bases in the middle. CDR1 and CDR2 (germline): MGHDK, SYGVNS. DNA of the CDR3: TGTGCCAGCAGCAAAGCCAGGACTAATGAAAAACTGTTTTTT. Translating gives CASSKARTNEKLFF.

V is TRBV4-3 and J is TRBJ2-5; D might be TRBD1 or TRBD2, each matching 6 bases. V dropped 0 bases and J dropped 5 bases, with 13 bases sitting between them. CDR1 and CDR2 from the germline V gene are LGHNA and YSLEER. The CDR3 is made up of 15 amino acids. DNA of the CDR3: TGCGCCAGCAGCCAAGATTCGGGGGCGGGGGAGACCCAGTACTTC. This encodes CASSQDSGAGETQYF.